This T cell receptor (beta chain) was identified during a study of T cells in Graves' hyperthyroidism and ophthalmopathy. Study findings and constraints: A model of 13 V-J pairs discriminated ophthalmopathy from stable hyperthyroidism.

The source material, RNA transcripts, was used to amplify TCR beta CDR3 regions. HTBI primers were the set used in a first-round RT-PCR of the TCR CDR3. TCRdb reprocessed the multiplex PCR reads with MiXCR, giving one entry per CDR3 protein. The data contain hundreds of thousands of distinct CDR3 sequences, roughly 46% of them singletons. For this clonotype: What it binds is unknown. One base away lies a much larger clone, so this may be a sequencing read error.

The V and J ends lost 7 bases and 4 bases, in that order; junction bases with no gene match: 9. This CDR3 comprises 14 residues. The germline CDR1 and CDR2 sequences are SQVTM and ANQGSEA. The sequenced sample was peripheral blood or thyroid tissue (not recorded which). The V gene is TRBV29-1, the J gene TRBJ1-1, with 10 bases aligning to TRBD1. This TCR was recovered from an adult man with Graves' disease, either hyperthyroidism or ophthalmopathy (not recorded which). CDR3 bases: TGCAGCGCCAATGGGGGACAGGGGCTCACTGAAGCTTTCTTT. The encoded protein is CSANGGQGLTEAFF.